This T cell receptor (beta chain) was recovered during a study of a mutant IDH1 vaccine in newly diagnosed glioma. Looking at the study overall: The treated group averaged about 39 years old and was around 62% male, roughly 38% female. Patients got radiotherapy, temozolomide, or both beforehand, and most got both.

This clone has only a few counts. Its cognate antigen is unknown. The CDR3 extends over 17 amino acids. The germline CDR1 and CDR2 sequences are MDHEN and SYDVKM. V shed 3 bases and J shed 0 bases, with 18 bases lying between them. As for time point: week 47, end of study. Vaccinated patients received 300 ug of mutant IDH1 20-mer peptide per dose, with topical imiquimod. Patients in the study were vaccinated eight times, receiving shots in weeks 1, 3, 5, 7, 11, 15, 19 and 23. Method: immunoSEQ multiplex PCR; TCRdb's copy keeps in-frame clones and lacks some. The data contain about 56,000 clones, over 70% of them singletons.

The clonotype originates from a man aged 50-60 years with glioma. Material: PBMCs, obtained from a glioma patient whose treatment included an IDH1 peptide vaccine. The chain joins TRBV28 to TRBJ2-7; D might be TRBD1 or TRBD2, each matching 6 bases. The CDR3 sequence: CASSLGAGSRHSYEQYF. The CDR3 DNA reads as TGTGCCAGCAGTTTGGGGGCGGGGAGCCGTCACTCCTACGAGCAGTACTTC.